This T cell receptor beta chain was profiled in a study of control samples from healthy donors and cancer patients. The CDR3 runs 15 residues. The V and J ends lost 5 bases and 2 bases, in that order; junction bases with no gene match: 9. Germline V gene data show CDR1 as SGHNT and CDR2 as YYREEE (reference sequence). Clones were read by immunoSEQ multiplex PCR, and TCRdb kept only the in-frame ones, dropping some. Of some 120,000 clones in the sample, over 90% were seen once. This clonotype was sampled from a man aged 30-40 years in good health. The sample taken for sequencing was blood. The chain combines TRBV5-4 with TRBJ2-7, with 8 bases fitting TRBD2. CDR3 protein: CASSRDGGGTYEQYF. The CDR3 DNA reads as TGTGCCAGCAGTCGGGACGGCGGGGGGACCTACGAGCAGTACTTC.